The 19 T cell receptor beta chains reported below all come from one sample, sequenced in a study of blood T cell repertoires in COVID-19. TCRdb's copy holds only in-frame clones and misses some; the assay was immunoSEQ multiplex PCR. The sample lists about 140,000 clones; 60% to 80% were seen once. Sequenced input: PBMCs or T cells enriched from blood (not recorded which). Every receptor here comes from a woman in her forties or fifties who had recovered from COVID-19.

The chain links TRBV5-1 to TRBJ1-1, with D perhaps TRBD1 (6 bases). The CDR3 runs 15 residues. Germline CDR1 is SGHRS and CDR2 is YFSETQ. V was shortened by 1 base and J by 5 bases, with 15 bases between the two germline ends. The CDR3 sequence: CASSLKGGAPTEAFF. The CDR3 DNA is TGCGCCAGCAGCTTGAAAGGGGGGGCGCCTACTGAAGCTTTCTTT.

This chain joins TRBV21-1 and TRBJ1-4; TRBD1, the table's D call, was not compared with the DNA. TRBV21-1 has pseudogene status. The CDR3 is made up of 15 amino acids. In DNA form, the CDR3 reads TGTGCCAGCAGCAAACAGGAGGGGGCGCTTGAAAAACTGTTTTTT. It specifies CASSKQEGALEKLFF.

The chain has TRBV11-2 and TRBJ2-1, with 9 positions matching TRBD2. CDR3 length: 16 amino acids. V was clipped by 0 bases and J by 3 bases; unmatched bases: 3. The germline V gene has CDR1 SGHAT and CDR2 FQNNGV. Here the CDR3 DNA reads TGTGCCAGCAGCTTAGAACAGCGGGGGGTCTACAATGAGCAGTTCTTC. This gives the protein CASSLEQRGVYNEQFF. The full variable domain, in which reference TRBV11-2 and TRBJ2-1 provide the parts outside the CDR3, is EAGVAQSPRYKIIEKRQSVAFWCNPISGHATLYWYQQILGQGPKLLIQFQNNGVVDDSQLPKDRFSAERLKGVDSTLKIQPAKLEDSAVYLCASSLEQRGVYNEQFFGPGTRLTVL.

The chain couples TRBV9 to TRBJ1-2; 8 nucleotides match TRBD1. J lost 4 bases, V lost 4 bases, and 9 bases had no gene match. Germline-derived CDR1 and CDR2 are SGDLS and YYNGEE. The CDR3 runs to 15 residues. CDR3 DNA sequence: TGTGCCAGCAGCACGAGGGACAGGTTAAGCTATGGCTACACCTTC. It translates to CASSTRDRLSYGYTF. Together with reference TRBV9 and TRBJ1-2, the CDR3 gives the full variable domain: DSGVTQTPKHLITATGQRVTLRCSPRSGDLSVYWYQQSLDQGLQFLIQYYNGEERAKGNILERFSAQQFPDLHSELNLSSLELGDSALYFCASSTRDRLSYGYTFGSGTRLTVV.

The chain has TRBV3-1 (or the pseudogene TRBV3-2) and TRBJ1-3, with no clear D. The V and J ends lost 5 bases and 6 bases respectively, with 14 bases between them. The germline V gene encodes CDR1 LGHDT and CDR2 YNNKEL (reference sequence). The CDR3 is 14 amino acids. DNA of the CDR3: TGTGCCAGCAGCTCCCTAGCTGAAGTAAACACCATATATTTT. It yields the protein CASSSLAEVNTIYF.

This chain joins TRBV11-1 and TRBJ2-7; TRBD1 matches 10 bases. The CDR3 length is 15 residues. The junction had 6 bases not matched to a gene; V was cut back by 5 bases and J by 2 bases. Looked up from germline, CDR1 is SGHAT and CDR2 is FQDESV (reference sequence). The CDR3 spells CASSAGTGDTYEQYF. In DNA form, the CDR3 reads TGTGCCAGCAGCGCCGGGACAGGGGACACCTACGAGCAGTACTTC.

The DNA of the CDR3 is TGTTCCAACGGGGGGAACGGCGAGCAGTACTTC. It is translated as CSNGGNGEQYF. The rearrangement links TRBV19 to TRBJ2-7, with TRBD2 matching over 7 bases. Germline V gives CDR1 LNHDA, CDR2 SQIVND (reference sequence). The CDR3 has 11 residues.

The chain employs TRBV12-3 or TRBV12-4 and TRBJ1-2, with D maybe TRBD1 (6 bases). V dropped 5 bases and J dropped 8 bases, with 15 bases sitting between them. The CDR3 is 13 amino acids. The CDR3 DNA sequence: TGTGCCAGCAGTATCGACAGGCGGTGGGGCTACACCTTC. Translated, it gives CASSIDRRWGYTF.

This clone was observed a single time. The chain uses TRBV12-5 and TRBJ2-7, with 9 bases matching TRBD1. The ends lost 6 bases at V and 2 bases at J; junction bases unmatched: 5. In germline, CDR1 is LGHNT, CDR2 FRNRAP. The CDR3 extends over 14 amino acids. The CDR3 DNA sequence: TGTGCTAGTGGCATGGGACAGGGAGCCTACGAGCAGTACTTC. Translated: CASGMGQGAYEQYF. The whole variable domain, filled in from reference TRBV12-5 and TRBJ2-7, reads DARVTQTPRHKVTEMGQEVTMRCQPILGHNTVFWYRQTMMQGLELLAYFRNRAPLDDSGMPKDRFSAEMPDATLATLKIQPSEPRDSAVYFCASGMGQGAYEQYFGPGTRLTVT.

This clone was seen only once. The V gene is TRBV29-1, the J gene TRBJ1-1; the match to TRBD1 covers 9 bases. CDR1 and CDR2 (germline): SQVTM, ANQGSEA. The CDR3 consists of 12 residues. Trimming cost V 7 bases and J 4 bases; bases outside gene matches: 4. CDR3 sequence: CSALQGATEAFF. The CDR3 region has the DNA TGCAGCGCCCTACAGGGGGCCACTGAAGCTTTCTTT.

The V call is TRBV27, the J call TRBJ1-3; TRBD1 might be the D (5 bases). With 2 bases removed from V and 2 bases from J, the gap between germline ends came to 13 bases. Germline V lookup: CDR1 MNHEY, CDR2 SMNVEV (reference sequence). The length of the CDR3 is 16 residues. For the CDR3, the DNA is TGTGCCAGCAGTTTAAGGGGCAGAGAAACTGGAAACACCATATATTTT. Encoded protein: CASSLRGRETGNTIYF.

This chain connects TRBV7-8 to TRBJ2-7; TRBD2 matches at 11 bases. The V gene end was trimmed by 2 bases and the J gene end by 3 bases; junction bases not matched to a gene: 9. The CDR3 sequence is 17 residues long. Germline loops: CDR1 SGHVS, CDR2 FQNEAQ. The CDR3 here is CASSLPSTGTSGYEQYF. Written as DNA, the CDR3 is TGTGCCAGCAGCTTACCATCTACCGGGACTAGCGGCTACGAGCAGTACTTC.

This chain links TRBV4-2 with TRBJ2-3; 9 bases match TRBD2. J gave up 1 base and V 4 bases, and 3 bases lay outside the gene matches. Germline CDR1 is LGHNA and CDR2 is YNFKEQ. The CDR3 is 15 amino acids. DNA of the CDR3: TGTGCCAGCAGCCGTCGGACTAGCGGCACAGATACGCAGTATTTT. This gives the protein CASSRRTSGTDTQYF.

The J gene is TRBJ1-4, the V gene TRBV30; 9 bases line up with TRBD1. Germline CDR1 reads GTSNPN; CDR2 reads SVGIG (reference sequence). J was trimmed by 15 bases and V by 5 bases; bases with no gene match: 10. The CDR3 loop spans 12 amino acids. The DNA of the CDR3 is TGTGCCTGGGCAACTAGACAGGGGGTCTTGTTTTTT. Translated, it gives CAWATRQGVLFF.

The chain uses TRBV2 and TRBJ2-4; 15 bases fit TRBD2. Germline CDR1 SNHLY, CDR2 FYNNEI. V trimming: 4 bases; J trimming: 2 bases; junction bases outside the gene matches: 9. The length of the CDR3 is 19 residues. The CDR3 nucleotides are TGTGCCAGCAGTGGGACTAGCGGGGGGGTCGGGGTAACCAAAAACATTCAGTACTTC. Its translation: CASSGTSGGVGVTKNIQYF. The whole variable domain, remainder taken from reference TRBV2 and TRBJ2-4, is EPEVTQTPSHQVTQMGQEVILRCVPISNHLYFYWYRQILGQKVEFLVSFYNNEISEKSEIFDDQFSVERPDGSNFTLKIRSTKLEDSAMYFCASSGTSGGVGVTKNIQYFGAGTRLSVL.

CDR3 coding DNA: TGCGCCAGCAGCTATTGGGACAGCGATGAGACCCAGTACTTC. As protein: CASSYWDSDETQYF. V and J are TRBV5-1 and TRBJ2-5; 7 bases are a match to TRBD1. This CDR3 contains 14 residues. Germline CDR1 SGHRS, CDR2 YFSETQ. The V segment lost 3 bases and the J segment 5 bases; nucleotides outside the gene matches: 7. Full variable domain (missing parts from reference TRBV5-1 and TRBJ2-5): KAGVTQTPRYLIKTRGQQVTLSCSPISGHRSVSWYQQTPGQGLQFLFEYFSETQRNKGNFPGRFSGRQFSNSRSEMNVSTLELGDSALYLCASSYWDSDETQYFGPGTRLLVL.

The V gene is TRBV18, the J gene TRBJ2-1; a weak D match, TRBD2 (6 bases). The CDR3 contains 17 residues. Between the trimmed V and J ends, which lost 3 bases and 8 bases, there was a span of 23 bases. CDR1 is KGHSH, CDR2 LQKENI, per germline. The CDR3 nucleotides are TGTGCCAGCTCACCTAAAACCGGGACTCCTCTCGGCGATGAGCAGTTCTTC. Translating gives CASSPKTGTPLGDEQFF.

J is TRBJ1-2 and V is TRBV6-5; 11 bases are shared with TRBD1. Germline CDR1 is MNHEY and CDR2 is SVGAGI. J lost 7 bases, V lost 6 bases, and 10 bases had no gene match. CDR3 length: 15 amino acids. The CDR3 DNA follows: TGTGCCAGCAGAAAACCGGGACAGGGGGAGTCTGGCTACACCTTC. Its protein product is CASRKPGQGESGYTF.

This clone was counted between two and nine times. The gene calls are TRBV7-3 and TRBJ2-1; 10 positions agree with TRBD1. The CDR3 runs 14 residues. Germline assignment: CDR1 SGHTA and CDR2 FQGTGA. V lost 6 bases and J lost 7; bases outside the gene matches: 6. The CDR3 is CASRTGTGENEQFF. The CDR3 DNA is TGTGCCAGCAGGACCGGGACAGGGGAGAATGAGCAGTTCTTC. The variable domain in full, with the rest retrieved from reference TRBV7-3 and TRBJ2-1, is GAGVSQTPSNKVTEKGKYVELRCDPISGHTALYWYRQSLGQGPEFLIYFQGTGAADDSGLPNDRFFAVRPEGSVSTLKIQRTERGDSAVYLCASRTGTGENEQFFGPGTRLTVL.